This T cell receptor beta chain comes out of a study of control samples from healthy donors and cancer patients (TCRdb year 2020). At the junction V is shortened by 2 bases and J by 2 bases, with 8 bases in between. The germline V gene (reference sequence) yields MNHEY for CDR1 and SMNVEV for CDR2. The CDR3 goes from the cysteine to the phenylalanine over 14 residues. This entry keeps only the CDR3 DNA: 42 bases, framed from base 1. Library preparation used the immunoSEQ multiplex PCR assay. Entries here come from immuneACCESS through TCRdb and include only in-frame sequences with V and J called. Some clones fail to appear in such tables; in the studies checked, an unresolved V gene covers under half of the shortfall, and the cause of the remainder is unknown. The sample data list 60,000 to 80,000 clones, and about 90% of these were observed just once. The top ten clones comprise 3% to 4.5% of the sample.

On this clone itself: The specificity of this receptor is unknown. No base quality values were provided; no much bigger clone lies one nucleotide off.

This TCR was sampled from a woman in her fifties or sixties in good health. Sequencing input: blood. The chain is made from TRBV27 and TRBJ2-3, with TRBD1 perhaps the D gene, on 5 matching bases. The sequenced DNA is TGTGCCAGCAGTTTAGTGGACACCACAGATACGCAGTATTTT. Its product reads: CASSLVDTTDTQYF.